This T cell receptor (beta chain) was documented in a study of blood T cells in healthy people across ages. Combining a sample-barcoded 5' primer with a J-beta primer mix, a second PCR ran for 7 to 11 cycles. In TCRdb, the 5' RACE reads were re-called with MiXCR into one record per CDR3 protein. The top ten hold around 14% of the sample, which has 500,000 to 700,000 distinct CDR3 sequences, about 30% seen once. With 3 bases removed from V and 2 bases from J, the gap between germline ends came to 24 bases. The germline gives CDR1 MDHEN, CDR2 SYDVKM. This CDR3 has 19 residues. Notes on the study in general: Unsorted PBMCs ruled out conclusive naive versus antigen-experienced comparison.

This clonotype was counted many times. What it binds is unknown. This sequence was found in a woman aged 80 or older in good health. This rearrangement joins TRBV28 to TRBJ2-3; D may correspond to TRBD1 or TRBD2 (6 bases each). Sequencing was performed on blood. CDR3 DNA sequence: TGTGCCAGCAGTTTTACATCAGGGGCGGGGAACCTCCTCACAGATACGCAGTATTTT. Its translation is CASSFTSGAGNLLTDTQYF. The full variable domain, rest sourced from reference TRBV28 and TRBJ2-3, is DVKVTQSSRYLVKRTGEKVFLECVQDMDHENMFWYRQDPGLGLRLIYFSYDVKMKEKGDIPEGYSVSREKKERFSLILESASTNQTSMYLCASSFTSGAGNLLTDTQYFGPGTRLTVL.